A selection of T cell receptor beta chains follows, all from one sample in a study of blood T cell repertoires in COVID-19. Sequencing was performed with immunoSEQ multiplex PCR; in TCRdb, only in-frame clones are kept and a portion is missing. This repertoire shows roughly 140,000 clones, about 89% found once; its top ten account for 11%. Material: PBMCs or T cells enriched from blood (not recorded which). The receptors here all came from a man aged 55 to 70 who had recovered from COVID-19. Both conserved end residues are part of each CDR3. D genes are given only for firm matches. A row's size may be missing; if present it is once, few, many or a size class.

TRBJ1-4,TRBD1,TRBV5-6,.,CASSAQGGLGKLFF,TGTGCCAGCAGCGCACAGGGGGGTTTAGGAAAACTGTTTTTT
TRBJ2-7,.,TRBV6-5,.,CASNEPGTWPYEQYF,TGTGCCAGCAACGAACCCGGGACATGGCCTTACGAGCAGTACTTC
TRBJ1-3,TRBD1,TRBV5-1,few,CASSQGTANSGNTIYF,TGCGCCAGCAGCCAAGGGACAGCCAACTCTGGAAACACCATATATTTT
TRBJ1-2,TRBD1,TRBV5-4,.,CASSPEGTARQGYTF,TGTGCCAGCAGCCCGGAGGGGACAGCTCGTCAAGGCTACACCTTC
TRBJ1-1,.,TRBV2,.,CASSEIVGHENTEAFF,TGTGCCAGCAGTGAAATAGTTGGACACGAGAACACTGAAGCTTTCTTT
TRBJ2-5,TRBD2,TRBV11-2,.,CASSFRTSGRGRETQYF,TGTGCCAGCAGCTTCCGGACTAGCGGGAGGGGGAGAGAGACCCAGTACTTC
TRBJ1-5,.,TRBV7-9,.,CASSLRDQPQHF,TGTGCCAGCAGCCTCAGGGATCAGCCCCAGCATTTT
TRBJ1-6,.,TRBV27,.,CASTRTPVGNSPLHF,TGTGCCAGCACCCGGACTCCTGTTGGTAATTCACCCCTCCACTTT
TRBJ2-1,TRBD2,TRBV27,.,CASSSTSGRASINNEQFF,TGTGCCAGCAGTTCGACTAGCGGGAGGGCCTCTATAAACAATGAGCAGTTCTTC
TRBJ2-2,TRBD2,TRBV7-3,.,CASSPRGGEGTGELFF,TGTGCCAGCAGCCCCCGAGGTGGGGAGGGCACCGGGGAGCTGTTTTTT
TRBJ2-1,.,TRBV7-6,.,CASSSTVNEQFF,TGTGCCAGCAGCTCGACAGTCAATGAGCAGTTCTTC
TRBJ2-3,.,TRBV10-3,.,CAIRVRDTHTDTQYF,TGTGCCATCAGGGTCCGGGACACCCACACAGATACGCAGTATTTT
TRBJ2-7,.,TRBV15,.,CATSRELIQGYEQYF,TGTGCCACCAGCAGAGAGTTGATACAGGGCTACGAGCAGTACTTC
TRBJ1-2,.,TRBV28,.,CASSLNRPGHKNYGYTF,TGTGCCAGCAGTTTAAATCGGCCGGGACATAAGAACTATGGCTACACCTTC
TRBJ2-7,TRBD2,TRBV7-9,.,CASSSGLAGREQYF,TGTGCCAGCAGCTCGGGACTAGCGGGGCGTGAGCAGTACTTC
TRBJ1-5,TRBD1,TRBV2,.,CASRGDRVGNQPQHF,TGTGCCAGCAGGGGGGACAGGGTCGGCAATCAGCCCCAGCATTTT
TRBJ1-6,.,TRBV30,.,CAWRTTGAVGSPLHF,TGTGCCTGGAGAACTACAGGCGCCGTTGGGTCACCCCTCCACTTT
TRBJ1-5,.,TRBV19,.,CASSIKGGNQPQHF,TGTGCCAGTAGTATAAAAGGGGGCAATCAGCCCCAGCATTTT
TRBJ2-1,TRBD1,TRBV7-9,few,CASSFQGENEQFF,TGTGCCAGCAGCTTTCAGGGGGAAAATGAGCAGTTCTTC
TRBJ1-3,.,TRBV5-1,.,CASSLATSSGNTIYF,TGCGCCAGCAGCTTGGCCACGAGCTCTGGAAACACCATATATTTT
TRBJ2-7,TRBD1,TRBV5-5,.,CASSFPGQSSYEQYF,TGTGCCAGCAGCTTTCCGGGACAGAGTTCCTACGAGCAGTACTTC
TRBJ2-1,TRBD2,TRBV7-3,.,CASSPRGLADNYNEQFF,TGTGCCAGCAGTCCAAGGGGACTAGCGGATAACTACAATGAGCAGTTCTTC
TRBJ2-3,TRBD2,TRBV28,.,CASSPHRGLKSTDTQYF,TGTGCCAGCAGCCCCCATAGGGGACTAAAAAGCACAGATACGCAGTATTTT
TRBJ2-6,.,TRBV14,once,CASSQESRHGVLTF,TGTGCCAGCAGCCAAGAGTCAAGACACGGAGTCCTGACTTTC
TRBJ1-2,.,TRBV7-8,.,CASSKTNYGYTF,TGTGCCAGCAGCAAAACAAACTATGGCTACACCTTC
TRBJ1-4,TRBD1,TRBV19,.,CASTRGREKLFF,TGTGCCAGTACCAGGGGGCGAGAAAAACTGTTTTTT
TRBJ2-1,.,TRBV5-4,.,CASSLPPGNEQFF,TGTGCCAGCAGTTTGCCACCGGGCAATGAGCAGTTCTTC
TRBJ2-5,.,TRBV28,.,CASSLPRREKETQYF,TGTGCCAGCAGTTTACCCAGGCGGGAAAAAGAGACCCAGTACTTC
TRBJ2-5,.,TRBV6-6,.,CAGARNGETQYF,TGTGCCGGGGCGAGGAATGGAGAGACCCAGTACTTC
TRBJ2-7,TRBD1,TRBV5-1,.,CASSLGTGGNEQYF,TGCGCCAGCAGCTTGGGGACAGGGGGGAACGAGCAGTACTTC
TRBJ1-4,.,TRBV19,.,CASSSRLRFNEKLFF,TGTGCCAGTAGTTCGAGACTGAGATTTAATGAAAAACTGTTTTTT
TRBJ1-2,TRBD1,TRBV7-8,.,CASSLIGTGTNYGYTF,TGTGCCAGCAGCTTAATAGGGACAGGGACTAACTATGGCTACACCTTC
TRBJ2-7,TRBD2,TRBV15,few,CATSWLAGDYEQYF,TGTGCCACCAGCTGGCTAGCGGGAGACTACGAGCAGTACTTC
TRBJ2-3,TRBD2,TRBV7-2,once,CASSRTSGGTDTQYF,TGTGCCAGCAGTCGGACTAGCGGGGGCACAGATACGCAGTATTTT
TRBJ2-2,TRBD1,TRBV24-1,.,CATNDRTGGSGELFF,TGTGCCACCAACGATCGCACAGGGGGATCCGGGGAGCTGTTTTTT
TRBJ2-5,TRBD1,TRBV7-8,once,CASSFGGTGGPETQYF,TGTGCCAGCAGCTTCGGAGGGACAGGCGGTCCTGAGACCCAGTACTTC
TRBJ2-7,.,TRBV6-5,.,CASRRDSHEQYF,TGTGCCAGCAGGAGGGATTCCCACGAGCAGTACTTC
TRBJ2-7,.,TRBV7-7,.,CASSSGHSGEQYF,TGTGCTAGCAGCTCGGGACATTCAGGGGAGCAGTACTTC
TRBJ1-1,TRBD1,TRBV2,few,CASNQGQGGSAEAFF,TGTGCCAGCAACCAGGGACAGGGGGGGTCGGCTGAAGCTTTCTTT
TRBJ2-5,.,TRBV19,.,CASGQQQETQYF,TGTGCCAGCGGACAGCAGCAAGAGACCCAGTACTTC
TRBJ2-1,.,TRBV24-1,.,CATSDHRDEQFF,TGTGCCACCAGTGACCACAGGGATGAGCAGTTCTTC